This T cell receptor beta chain came from a study of breast tumors, draining lymph nodes, adjacent tissues. One entry per CDR3 protein results from TCRdb running MiXCR on the multiplex PCR reads. Altogether 50,000 to 85,000 distinct CDR3 sequences are present, approximately 40% being singletons, with the ten largest covering almost 8.5%. The CDR3 extends over 15 amino acids. The V end was cut by 1 base, the J end by 2 bases, with 9 bases between. The germline V gene encodes CDR1 MGHRA and CDR2 YSYEKL. General study results and limits: That most tumor T cells come from lymph nodes remained unproven. Most tumor T cells seemingly derive from lymph node, then expand in tumor. Tumor TCR diversity was below lymph nodes but above nontumor tissue.

As regards this clonotype: The antigen remains undetermined.

The source of this sequence is a female donor with breast cancer. Some clones in this sample may be carry-over from other donors' samples. The gene calls are TRBV4-1 and TRBJ1-5; D not certain. The sample comprised breast tumor tissue. CDR3 coding DNA: TGCGCCAGCAGCCAAGTCGCGAGTGGCAATCAGCCCCAGCATTTT. It codes for CASSQVASGNQPQHF.